The 19 T cell receptor beta chains in this list originate from one sample, sequenced in a study of blood T cell repertoires in COVID-19. TCRdb's copy holds only in-frame clones and misses some; the assay was immunoSEQ multiplex PCR. This table holds about 70,000 clones, 75% to 90% found once. Material for sequencing was peripheral blood. The receptors come from a woman older than 75 with active or convalescent COVID-19.

This clone is labeled medium-sized. The V gene is TRBV14, the J gene TRBJ2-2; TRBD2 aligns across 9 bases. The CDR3 loop spans 16 amino acids. CDR1 and CDR2 (germline): SGHDN, FVKESK. J gave up 7 bases and V 4 bases, and 10 bases lay outside the gene matches. This CDR3 reads CASSPAGGLVDGELFF. The CDR3 DNA follows: TGTGCCAGCAGCCCCGCGGGGGGGCTTGTGGACGGGGAGCTGTTTTTT.

V gene TRBV24-1 combines with J gene TRBJ2-2; the D is unclear. The CDR3 spans 12 residues. The germline CDR1 and CDR2 sequences are KGHDR and SFDVKD. V was clipped by 7 bases and J by 5 bases, with 7 bases between them. The CDR3 DNA reads as TGTGCCACCAGGGATACAACCGGGGAGCTGTTTTTT. Protein sequence: CATRDTTGELFF.

V and J are TRBV7-2 and TRBJ2-7; TRBD2 agrees at 9 bases. In germline, CDR1 is SGHTA, CDR2 FQGNSA. The CDR3 is 15 amino acids. J was trimmed by 2 bases and V by 5 bases; bases with no gene match: 7. The CDR3 sequence is CASSPKRGEPYEQYF. The DNA of the CDR3 is TGTGCCAGCAGCCCAAAGCGGGGGGAACCCTACGAGCAGTACTTC.

The genes are TRBV3-1 (or the pseudogene TRBV3-2) and TRBJ2-3, with TRBD2 matching 9 bases. With 3 bases clipped from V and 2 bases from J, the junction kept 9 bases outside the gene matches. Germline CDR1 reads LGHDT; CDR2 reads YNNKEL (reference sequence). This CDR3 contains 17 residues. The CDR3 reads CASSHPHGGGATDTQYF. Written as DNA, the CDR3 is TGTGCCAGCAGCCACCCTCACGGCGGGGGGGCCACAGATACGCAGTATTTT.

This clone was observed a handful of times. The junction does not match germline at one end; this may be a read error. The chain joins TRBV7-2 to TRBJ1-2, with D unresolved. The CDR3 runs to 11 residues. Germline V gives CDR1 SGHTA, CDR2 FQGNSA. The CDR3: CASRRSEGVRF. The CDR3 DNA sequence: TGTGCCAGCAGGCGGAGTGAGGGCGTCAGATTC.

This rearrangement joins TRBV29-1 to TRBJ1-5; perhaps TRBD1 as D (6 bases). CDR3 length: 17 amino acids. The V gene's germline CDR1 is SQVTM and CDR2 ANQGSEA. V shed 4 bases and J shed 3 bases, with 22 bases lying between them. CDR3 protein: CSVVLLGRGPTNQPQHF. The CDR3 DNA reads TGCAGCGTTGTGTTACTGGGCAGGGGCCCTACCAATCAGCCCCAGCATTTT.

The chain has TRBV6-5 and TRBJ1-3; D call uncertain. This CDR3 comprises 13 residues. Trimming removed 7 bases from V and 0 bases from J, with 7 bases in between. Germline V gene data show CDR1 as MNHEY and CDR2 as SVGAGI. CDR3 coding DNA: TGTGCCAGCAACCGACTCTCTGGAAACACCATATATTTT. Encoded protein: CASNRLSGNTIYF.

This clone was picked up a small number of times. The V and J genes are TRBV14 and TRBJ1-2; D remains unclear. Trimming pared 1 base from V and 5 bases from J, leaving 14 bases between. There are 15 residues in the CDR3. Germline V lookup: CDR1 SGHDN, CDR2 FVKESK. The CDR3 spells CASSQVGSGVYGYTF. CDR3 sequence (DNA): TGTGCCAGCAGCCAAGTAGGCAGCGGGGTTTATGGCTACACCTTC.

This clone was found once. The CDR3 DNA reads as TGTGCCTGGAGTGGACTCTCGCGGGGCGACTATTCCTACGAGCAGTACTTC. It yields the protein CAWSGLSRGDYSYEQYF. The rearrangement joins TRBV30 to TRBJ2-7; D perhaps matches TRBD2 (6 bases). This CDR3 has 17 residues. Trimming took off 1 base at V and 1 base at J, with 20 bases between the two ends. CDR1 and CDR2 (germline): GTSNPN, SVGIG (reference sequence).

This chain joins TRBV6-5 and TRBJ2-1; TRBD2 agrees at 10 bases. This CDR3 contains 12 residues. Germline values: CDR1 MNHEY, CDR2 SVGAGI. V shed 6 bases, J shed 15 bases, and the junction held 8 bases outside the gene matches. The CDR3 bases are TGTGCCAGCAGCTATACTAGCGGGGAGTGGTTCTTC. Translation: CASSYTSGEWFF.

The J gene is TRBJ2-4, the V gene TRBV7-2; the match to TRBD2 covers 8 bases. With 0 bases clipped from V and 8 bases from J, the junction kept 12 bases outside the gene matches. CDR3 length equals 17 residues. The germline CDR1 and CDR2 sequences are SGHTA and FQGNSA. The CDR3 nucleotides are TGTGCCAGCAGCTTAGCAAGTGCCTCGGGGGGGCCGGACATTCAGTACTTC. It is translated as CASSLASASGGPDIQYF.

The gene calls are TRBV3-1 (or the pseudogene TRBV3-2) and TRBJ2-3, with 8 bases fitting TRBD2. The CDR3 has 13 residues. Trimming removed 11 bases from V and 1 base from J; junction bases left unmatched: 5. CDR1 and CDR2 from the germline V gene are LGHDT and YNNKEL (reference sequence). The CDR3 region has the DNA TGTGCCGCCGGGGGGGAGCGCACAGATACGCAGTATTTT. As protein: CAAGGERTDTQYF.

The chain has TRBV5-1 and TRBJ2-7; TRBD2 agrees at 7 bases. CDR3 length: 18 residues. J gave up 5 bases and V 0 bases, and 17 bases lay outside the gene matches. The germline CDR1 and CDR2 sequences are SGHRS and YFSETQ. CDR3 sequence reads: CASSLGAGGGGGTHEQYF. The CDR3 nucleotides read TGCGCCAGCAGCTTGGGGGCCGGGGGTGGCGGGGGTACCCACGAGCAGTACTTC.

The chain is built from TRBV5-1 and TRBJ2-2; 11 positions agree with TRBD2. Germline V lookup: CDR1 SGHRS, CDR2 YFSETQ. The junction had 11 bases not matched to a gene; V was cut back by 3 bases and J by 7 bases. CDR3 length: 17 amino acids. The CDR3 loop is CASSYPSSGGIDGELFF. Here the CDR3 DNA reads TGCGCCAGCAGCTATCCCTCTAGCGGGGGGATCGACGGGGAGCTGTTTTTT.

This chain connects TRBV28 to TRBJ2-7, with 7 bases fitting TRBD2. With V trimmed by 6 bases and J by 0 bases, 8 bases remained unmatched. CDR1 MDHEN and CDR2 SYDVKM come from the germline V gene. This CDR3 has 15 residues. CDR3 coding DNA: TGTGCCAGCAGCGAAGTCGGGGGGAGCTCCTACGAGCAGTACTTC. Its protein is CASSEVGGSSYEQYF.

CDR3 sequence: CAQALAGASTDTQYF. CDR3 bases: TGTGCTCAGGCGCTAGCGGGGGCTAGCACAGATACGCAGTATTTT. The genes are TRBV30 and TRBJ2-3; 10 bases are a match to TRBD2. The CDR3 contains 15 residues. Germline V lookup: CDR1 GTSNPN, CDR2 SVGIG (reference sequence).

This chain uses TRBV6-5 with TRBJ1-5; D unresolved. Looked up from germline, CDR1 is MNHEY and CDR2 is SVGAGI. CDR3 size: 15 residues. The V end lost 0 bases, the J end lost 3 bases, and 9 bases lay between the germline ends. The CDR3 is CASSYSRGVNQPQHF. The CDR3 coding sequence is TGTGCCAGCAGTTACTCCCGCGGGGTCAATCAGCCCCAGCATTTT.

The V call is TRBV5-1, the J call TRBJ1-5; D is possibly TRBD1 (6 bases). V was trimmed by 1 base and J by 4 bases, leaving 12 bases between them. The CDR3 totals 15 residues. Germline values: CDR1 SGHRS, CDR2 YFSETQ. The CDR3 region has the DNA TGCGCCAGCAGCTTGCGTTCAGGGGAGAATCAGCCCCAGCATTTT. Encoded protein: CASSLRSGENQPQHF.

CDR3 sequence (DNA): TGCGCCACCTCGATCGACGGGTCGTTCGATAATTCACCCCTCCACTTT. It specifies CATSIDGSFDNSPLHF. The chain carries TRBV5-1 and TRBJ1-6; D is uncertain. Trimming cost V 9 bases and J 5 bases, with 21 bases left between them. Looked up from germline, CDR1 is SGHRS and CDR2 is YFSETQ. The CDR3 extends over 16 amino acids.